This entry lists 11 T cell receptor beta chains sequenced from one sample in a study of beta chain features in type 1 diabetes. General study results and limits: The study found moderately but significantly shorter TCRB CDR3s in all four CD4+ subsets of Type 1 diabetes patients.

These receptors have no known antigen. The sequenced template was cDNA made from the entire isolated RNA. Produced via immunoSEQ multiplex PCR; TCRdb's table is partial and in-frame only. The profile shows around 250,000 clones, approximately 20% of them singletons. The sequenced sample was naive CD4+ T cells from blood. Receptors were obtained from a middle-aged woman with type 1 diabetes.

The chain combines TRBV6-5 with TRBJ2-7, with unresolved D. This CDR3 spans 11 amino acids. V shed 4 bases and J shed 3 bases, with 4 bases lying between them. Germline V gene sequence: CDR1 MNHEY, CDR2 SVGAGI. This chain's CDR3 is CASSSLYEQYF. CDR3 coding DNA: TGTGCCAGCAGTTCCCTCTACGAGCAGTACTTC.

The genes are TRBV25-1 and TRBJ2-6; maybe TRBD1 (6 bases). The V end was cut by 4 bases, the J end by 4 bases, with 14 bases between. The CDR3 totals 16 residues. Germline CDR1 and CDR2: MGHDK and SYGVNS. The CDR3 DNA is TGTGCCAGCAGTGCGGACAGCCCTGGGGGGGCCAACGTCCTGACTTTC. Encoded protein: CASSADSPGGANVLTF.

The chain is built from TRBV6-4 and TRBJ2-3, with 10 positions matching TRBD1. CDR3 size: 15 residues. V lost 6 bases to trimming and J lost 4 bases; unmatched junction nucleotides: 7. CDR1 and CDR2 (germline): MRHNA, SNTAGT. CDR3 coding DNA: TGTGCCAGCAGCCTGGGACAGGGGACCGCAGATACGCAGTATTTT. Translated, it gives CASSLGQGTADTQYF.

The V and J genes are TRBV30 and TRBJ1-5, with a weak D call TRBD1 (6 bases). The germline CDR1 and CDR2 sequences are GTSNPN and SVGIG (reference sequence). Trimming left V 0 bases short and J 4 bases short, with 10 bases between. The CDR3 runs to 14 residues. CDR3 sequence reads: CAWSVAGVNQPQHF. CDR3 DNA sequence: TGTGCCTGGAGTGTTGCAGGGGTGAATCAGCCCCAGCATTTT.

This chain connects TRBV6-1 to TRBJ2-4, with 8 positions matching TRBD1. The V gene end was trimmed by 5 bases and the J gene end by 0 bases; junction bases not matched to a gene: 3. The CDR3 spans 15 residues. CDR1 and CDR2 (germline): MNHNS, SASEGT. This chain's CDR3 is CASSQDREAKNIQYF. Written as DNA, the CDR3 is TGTGCCAGCAGTCAGGACAGGGAAGCCAAAAACATTCAGTACTTC.

This clone appeared a few times. The chain joins TRBV5-6 to TRBJ1-1; 8 bases are shared with TRBD1. Trimming at V came to 0 bases and at J to 7 bases, leaving 20 bases not matched to a gene. Germline V gene lookup returns CDR1 SGHDT and CDR2 YYEEEE. This CDR3 has 19 amino acids. The CDR3: CASSLGGQGAIGGLREAFF. CDR3 nucleotides: TGTGCCAGCAGCTTGGGAGGCCAGGGGGCAATAGGGGGCCTGCGTGAAGCTTTCTTT.

In DNA, the CDR3 is TGTGCCAGCAGTTTCGGGTGGGAAGAGACCCAGTACTTC. Protein: CASSFGWEETQYF. The chain combines TRBV28 with TRBJ2-5; D gene unclear. The CDR3 contains 13 residues. Germline assignment: CDR1 MDHEN and CDR2 SYDVKM. V was clipped by 3 bases and J by 3 bases, with 8 bases between them.

The chain carries TRBV7-3 and TRBJ1-5; TRBD1 agrees at 7 bases. V lost 7 bases and J lost 3; bases outside the gene matches: 6. The germline V gene encodes CDR1 SGHTA and CDR2 FQGTGA. The CDR3 sequence is 14 residues long. CDR3 region: CASTITGDNQPQHF. The CDR3 bases are TGTGCCAGCACCATTACAGGGGACAATCAGCCCCAGCATTTT.

This clone occurred a few times. This chain connects TRBV27 to TRBJ1-2, with 8 bases fitting TRBD1. Germline CDR1 is MNHEY and CDR2 is SMNVEV (reference sequence). With 5 bases clipped from V and 7 bases from J, the junction kept 9 bases outside the gene matches. CDR3 length: 14 residues. CDR3 in DNA: TGTGCCAGCAGTCCGCGGACAGGGAATGGTGGCTACACCTTC. Translated, it gives CASSPRTGNGGYTF.

This chain joins TRBV14 and TRBJ2-6, with TRBD1 as a possible D gene (6 bases). The CDR3 contains 15 residues. Per germline, CDR1 SGHDN and CDR2 FVKESK. V was clipped by 3 bases and J by 2 bases, with 8 bases between them. CDR3 in amino acids: CASSHTGTGANVLTF. CDR3 coding DNA: TGTGCCAGCAGCCATACAGGGACTGGGGCCAACGTCCTGACTTTC.

In this sample, this clone turned up a few times. The same CDR3 is also encoded by other DNA sequences in this sample. The rearrangement links TRBV27 to TRBJ1-1; unclear D gene. The length of the CDR3 is 13 residues. Trimming removed 5 bases at V and 1 base at J, with 8 bases between. Per germline, CDR1 MNHEY and CDR2 SMNVEV (reference sequence). The CDR3 sequence: CASSPPGNTEAFF. The CDR3 coding sequence is TGTGCCAGCAGTCCCCCCGGGAACACTGAAGCTTTCTTT.